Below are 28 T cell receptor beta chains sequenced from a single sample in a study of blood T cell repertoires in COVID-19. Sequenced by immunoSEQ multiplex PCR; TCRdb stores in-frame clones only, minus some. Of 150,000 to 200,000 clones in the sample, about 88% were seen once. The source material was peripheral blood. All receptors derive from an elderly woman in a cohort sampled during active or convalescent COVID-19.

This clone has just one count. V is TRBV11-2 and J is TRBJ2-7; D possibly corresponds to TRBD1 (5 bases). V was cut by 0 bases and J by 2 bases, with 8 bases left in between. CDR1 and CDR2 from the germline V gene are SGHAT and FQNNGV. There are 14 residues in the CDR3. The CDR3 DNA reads TGTGCCAGCAGCTTAGAACCAGGGACCTACGAGCAGTACTTC. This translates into CASSLEPGTYEQYF.

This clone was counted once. In DNA, the CDR3 is TGTGCCAGCAGCTTCAGGGATACGCAGTATTTT. Protein: CASSFRDTQYF. The rearrangement joins TRBV12-3 or TRBV12-4 to TRBJ2-3; D remains ambiguous. The V gene lost 6 bases and the J gene lost 6 bases, with 7 bases spanning the gap. The CDR3 runs 11 residues.

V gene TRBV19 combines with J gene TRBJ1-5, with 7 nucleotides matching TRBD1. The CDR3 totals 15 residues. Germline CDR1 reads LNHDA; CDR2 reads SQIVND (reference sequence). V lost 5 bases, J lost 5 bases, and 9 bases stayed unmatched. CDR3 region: CASSLTGRGDQPQHF. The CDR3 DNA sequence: TGTGCCAGTAGTCTAACCGGCAGGGGGGATCAGCCCCAGCATTTT.

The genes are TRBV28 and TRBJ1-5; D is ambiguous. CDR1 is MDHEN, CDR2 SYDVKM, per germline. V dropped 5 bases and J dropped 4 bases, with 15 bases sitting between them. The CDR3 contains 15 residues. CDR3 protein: CASSPPGRINQPQHF. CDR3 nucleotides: TGTGCCAGCAGTCCCCCGGGGAGGATAAATCAGCCCCAGCATTTT.

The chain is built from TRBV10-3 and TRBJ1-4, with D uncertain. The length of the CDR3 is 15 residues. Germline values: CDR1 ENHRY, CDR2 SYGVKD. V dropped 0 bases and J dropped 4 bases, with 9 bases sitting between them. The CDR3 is CAISESNGLNEKLFF. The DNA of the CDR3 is TGTGCCATCAGTGAGTCTAACGGTCTTAATGAAAAACTGTTTTTT.

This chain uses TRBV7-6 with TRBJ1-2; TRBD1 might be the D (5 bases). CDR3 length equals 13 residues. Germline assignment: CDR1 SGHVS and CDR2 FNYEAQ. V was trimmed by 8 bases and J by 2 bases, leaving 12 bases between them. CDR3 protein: CASGTAGNYGYTF. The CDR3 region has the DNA TGTGCCAGCGGTACGGCAGGGAACTATGGCTACACCTTC.

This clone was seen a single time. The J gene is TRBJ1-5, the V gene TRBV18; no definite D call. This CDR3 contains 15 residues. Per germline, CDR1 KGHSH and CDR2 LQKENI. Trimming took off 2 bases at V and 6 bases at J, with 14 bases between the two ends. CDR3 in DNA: TGTGCCAGCTCACCAGTGAGACAAACAATTCAGCCCCAGCATTTT. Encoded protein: CASSPVRQTIQPQHF.

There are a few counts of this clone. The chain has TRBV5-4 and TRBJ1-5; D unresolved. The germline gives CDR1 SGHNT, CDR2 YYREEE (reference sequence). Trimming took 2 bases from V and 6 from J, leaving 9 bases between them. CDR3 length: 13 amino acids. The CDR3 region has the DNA TGTGCCAGCAGCTTAGAGGGAATTCAGCCCCAGCATTTT. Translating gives CASSLEGIQPQHF. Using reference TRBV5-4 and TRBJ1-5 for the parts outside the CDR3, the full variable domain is ETGVTQSPTHLIKTRGQQVTLRCSSQSGHNTVSWYQQALGQGPQFIFQYYREEENGRGNFPPRFSGLQFPNYSSELNVNALELDDSALYLCASSLEGIQPQHFGDGTRLSIL.

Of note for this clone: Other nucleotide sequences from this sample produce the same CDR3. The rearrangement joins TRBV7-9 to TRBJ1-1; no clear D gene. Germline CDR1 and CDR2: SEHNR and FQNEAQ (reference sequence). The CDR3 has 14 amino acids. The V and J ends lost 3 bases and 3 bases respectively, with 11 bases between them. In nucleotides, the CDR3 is TGTGCCAGCAGCTTGGCCAGAGGATACACTGAAGCTTTCTTT. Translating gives CASSLARGYTEAFF.

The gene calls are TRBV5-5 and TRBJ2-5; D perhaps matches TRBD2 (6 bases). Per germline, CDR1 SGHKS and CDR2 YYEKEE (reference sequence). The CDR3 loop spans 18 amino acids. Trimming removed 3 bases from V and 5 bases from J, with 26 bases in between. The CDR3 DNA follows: TGTGCCAGCAGCTCTCTGGATAGCGGCAATCCCCTGACGGAGACCCAGTACTTC. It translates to CASSSLDSGNPLTETQYF.

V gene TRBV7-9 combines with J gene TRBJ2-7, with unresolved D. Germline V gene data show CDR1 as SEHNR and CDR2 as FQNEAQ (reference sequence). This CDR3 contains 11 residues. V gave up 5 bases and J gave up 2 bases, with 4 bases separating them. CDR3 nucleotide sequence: TGTGCCAGCAGCCAGGCCTACGAGCAGTACGTC. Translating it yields CASSQAYEQYV.

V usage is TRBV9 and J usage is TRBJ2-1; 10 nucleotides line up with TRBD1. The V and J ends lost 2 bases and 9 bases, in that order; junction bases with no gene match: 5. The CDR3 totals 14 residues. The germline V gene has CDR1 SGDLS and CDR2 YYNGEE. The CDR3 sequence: CASSVETGGGEQFF. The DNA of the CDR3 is TGTGCCAGCAGCGTGGAGACAGGGGGCGGTGAGCAGTTCTTC.

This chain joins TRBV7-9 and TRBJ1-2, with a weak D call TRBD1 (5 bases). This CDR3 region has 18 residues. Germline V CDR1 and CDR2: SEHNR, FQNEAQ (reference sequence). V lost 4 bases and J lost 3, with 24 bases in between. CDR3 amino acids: CASSSDPGKVRWDYGYTF. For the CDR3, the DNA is TGTGCCAGCAGCTCCGATCCAGGGAAAGTGAGGTGGGACTATGGCTACACCTTC.

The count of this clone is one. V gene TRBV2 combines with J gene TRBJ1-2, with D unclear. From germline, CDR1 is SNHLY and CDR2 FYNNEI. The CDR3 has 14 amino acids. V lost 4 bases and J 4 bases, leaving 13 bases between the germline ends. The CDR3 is CASSVWSGGYGYTF. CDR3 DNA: TGTGCCAGCAGTGTCTGGTCCGGTGGCTATGGCTACACCTTC.

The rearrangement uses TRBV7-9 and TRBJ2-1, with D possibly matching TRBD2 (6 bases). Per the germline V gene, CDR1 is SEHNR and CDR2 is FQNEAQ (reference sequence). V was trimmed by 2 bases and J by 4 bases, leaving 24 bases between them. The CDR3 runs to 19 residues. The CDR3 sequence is CASSLKEGSADLPYNEQFF. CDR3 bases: TGTGCCAGCAGCTTAAAGGAGGGGTCAGCTGACCTCCCTTACAATGAGCAGTTCTTC.

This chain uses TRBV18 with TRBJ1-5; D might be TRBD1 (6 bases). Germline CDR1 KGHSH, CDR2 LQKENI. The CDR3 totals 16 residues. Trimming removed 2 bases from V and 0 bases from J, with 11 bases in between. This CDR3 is CASSPVSGDSNQPQHF. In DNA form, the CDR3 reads TGTGCCAGCTCACCAGTATCAGGGGATAGCAATCAGCCCCAGCATTTT.

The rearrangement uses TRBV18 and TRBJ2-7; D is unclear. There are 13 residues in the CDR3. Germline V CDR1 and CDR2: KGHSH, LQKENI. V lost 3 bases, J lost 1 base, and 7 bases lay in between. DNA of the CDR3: TGTGCCAGCTCACCCGAACTATCCTACGAGCAGTACTTC. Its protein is CASSPELSYEQYF.

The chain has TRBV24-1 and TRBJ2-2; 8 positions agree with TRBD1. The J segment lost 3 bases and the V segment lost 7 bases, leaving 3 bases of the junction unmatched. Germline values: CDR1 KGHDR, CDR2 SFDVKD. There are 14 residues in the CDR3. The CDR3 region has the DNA TGTGCCACCAGGGGACAGGTGGACACCGGGGAGCTGTTTTTT. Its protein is CATRGQVDTGELFF.

The CDR3 is CASSPRGPYEQYF. The CDR3, as DNA: TGTGCCAGCTCACCGCGGGGACCCTACGAGCAGTACTTC. V usage is TRBV18 and J usage is TRBJ2-7, with D possibly matching TRBD2 (6 bases). Between the trimmed V and J ends, which lost 3 bases and 2 bases, there was a span of 8 bases. This CDR3 contains 13 residues. In germline, CDR1 is KGHSH, CDR2 LQKENI.

As DNA, the CDR3 is TGTGCCAGCAGGCGGGCCAGGTTGAACACTGAAGCTTTCTTT. Translation gives CASRRARLNTEAFF. This rearrangement joins TRBV6-5 to TRBJ1-1, with unresolved D. Per the germline V gene, CDR1 is MNHEY and CDR2 is SVGAGI. The CDR3 is made up of 14 amino acids. Between the trimmed V and J ends, which lost 6 bases and 0 bases, there was a span of 11 bases.

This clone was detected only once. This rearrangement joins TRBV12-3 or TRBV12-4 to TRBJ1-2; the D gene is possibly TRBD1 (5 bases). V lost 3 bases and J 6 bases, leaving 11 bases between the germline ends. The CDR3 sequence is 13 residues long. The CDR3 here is CASSFEPGHGYTF. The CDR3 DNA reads TGTGCCAGCAGTTTTGAACCAGGGCATGGCTACACCTTC.

The CDR3 bases are TGCGCCAGCAGCTTGGGGACAGGGGTTTATGGCTACACCTTC. Its protein is CASSLGTGVYGYTF. This chain links TRBV5-1 with TRBJ1-2, with 9 nucleotides matching TRBD1. Trimming at V came to 0 bases and at J to 5 bases, leaving 2 bases not matched to a gene. This CDR3 has 14 residues. Germline CDR1 reads SGHRS; CDR2 reads YFSETQ. The whole variable domain, filled in from reference TRBV5-1 and TRBJ1-2, reads KAGVTQTPRYLIKTRGQQVTLSCSPISGHRSVSWYQQTPGQGLQFLFEYFSETQRNKGNFPGRFSGRQFSNSRSEMNVSTLELGDSALYLCASSLGTGVYGYTFGSGTRLTVV.

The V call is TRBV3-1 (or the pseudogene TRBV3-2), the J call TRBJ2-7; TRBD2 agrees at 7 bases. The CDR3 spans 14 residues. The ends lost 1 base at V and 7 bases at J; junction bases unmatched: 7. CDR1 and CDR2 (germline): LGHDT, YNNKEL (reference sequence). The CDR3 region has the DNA TGTGCCAGCAGCCAAGTCGGGGGGTCGGGGGAGCAGTACTTC. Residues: CASSQVGGSGEQYF.

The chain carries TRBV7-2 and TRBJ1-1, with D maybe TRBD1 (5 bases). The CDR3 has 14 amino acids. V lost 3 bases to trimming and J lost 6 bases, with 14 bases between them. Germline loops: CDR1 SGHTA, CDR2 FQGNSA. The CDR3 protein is CASSFQGFGAEAFF. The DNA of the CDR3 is TGTGCCAGCAGCTTCCAGGGATTTGGGGCTGAAGCTTTCTTT.

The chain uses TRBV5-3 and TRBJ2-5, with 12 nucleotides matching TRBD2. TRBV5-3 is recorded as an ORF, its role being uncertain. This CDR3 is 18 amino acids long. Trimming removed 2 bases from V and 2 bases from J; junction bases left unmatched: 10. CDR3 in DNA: TGTGCCAGAAGCTTTGCCGGGACTAGCGGGTCGCATCAAGAGACCCAGTACTTC. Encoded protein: CARSFAGTSGSHQETQYF.

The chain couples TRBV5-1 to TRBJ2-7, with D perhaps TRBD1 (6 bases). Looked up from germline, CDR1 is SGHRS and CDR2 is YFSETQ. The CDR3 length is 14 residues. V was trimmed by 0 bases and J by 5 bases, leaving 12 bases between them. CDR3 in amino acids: CASSLGQGINEQYV. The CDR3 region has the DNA TGCGCCAGCAGCTTGGGGCAGGGGATCAACGAGCAGTACGTC.

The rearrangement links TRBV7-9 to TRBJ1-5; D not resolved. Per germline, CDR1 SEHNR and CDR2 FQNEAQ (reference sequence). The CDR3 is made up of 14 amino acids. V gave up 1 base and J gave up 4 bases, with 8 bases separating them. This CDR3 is CASSLDGINQPQHF. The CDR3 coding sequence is TGTGCCAGCAGCTTAGACGGGATTAATCAGCCCCAGCATTTT. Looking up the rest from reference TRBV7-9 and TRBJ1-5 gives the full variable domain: DTGVSQNPRHKITKRGQNVTFRCDPISEHNRLYWYRQTLGQGPEFLTYFQNEAQLEKSRLLSDRFSAERPKGSFSTLEIQRTEQGDSAMYLCASSLDGINQPQHFGDGTRLSIL.

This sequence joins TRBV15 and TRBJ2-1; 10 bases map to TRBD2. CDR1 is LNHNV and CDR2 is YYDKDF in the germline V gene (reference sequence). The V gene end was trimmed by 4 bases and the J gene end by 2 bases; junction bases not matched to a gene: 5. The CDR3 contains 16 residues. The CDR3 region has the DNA TGTGCCACCAGCAAGAAGCGGGAGGGCCCCTACAATGAGCAGTTCTTC. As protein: CATSKKREGPYNEQFF.